The TCR beta chain described here comes from a study of blood T cells in healthy people across ages. Study-wide background: Per two T cells, about one barcoded beta molecule was captured through template switching. The study's findings and limits: It was not known whether donors were CMV positive (a possible confounder of expanded clonotype changes).

Germline V lookup: CDR1 LGHDT, CDR2 YNNKEL (reference sequence). This CDR3 contains 15 residues. Primed by a sample-barcoded 5' primer and a J-beta primer mix, a second PCR proceeded for roughly 6 to 12 cycles. Per sample, CDR3-containing paired-end reads numbered at least 2.5 million. TCRdb used MiXCR to reprocess the 5' RACE reads, holding one entry per CDR3 protein. Among about 800,000 distinct CDR3 sequences listed, roughly 50% were seen once. Each donor had approximately 10 milliliters of peripheral blood drawn. With respect to this clonotype: Antigen unknown.

The receptor was derived from a man under 40 in good health. Sequenced: blood. The rearrangement uses TRBV3-1 and TRBJ2-4; D might be TRBD1 or TRBD2, each matching 5 bases. The J call may be incorrect, as the DNA end agrees better with TRBJ2-7. CDR3 protein: CASSQSGTLGYEQYF. The CDR3 DNA is TGTGCCAGCAGCCAGTCAGGGACCTTGGGATACGAGCAGTACTTC.